The 27 T cell receptor beta chains below were found in one sample sequenced in a study of blood T cell repertoires in COVID-19. Measured with immunoSEQ multiplex PCR; TCRdb has only the in-frame clones, and not every one. This table holds 470,000 or so clones, roughly 88% found once. The source material was peripheral blood. All receptors come from a human donor in a cohort sampled during active COVID-19.

This clone was seen once. The chain combines TRBV6-5 with TRBJ1-2, with D unclear. V dropped 6 bases and J dropped 8 bases, with 16 bases sitting between them. Germline CDR1 MNHEY, CDR2 SVGAGI. The CDR3 has 13 residues. CDR3 in amino acids: CASRPGPEGGYTF. The CDR3 bases are TGTGCCAGCAGACCGGGCCCCGAGGGCGGCTACACCTTC.

The chain links TRBV18 to TRBJ2-1, with D unclear. CDR3 length: 13 amino acids. Trimming pared 3 bases from V and 5 bases from J, leaving 8 bases between. Germline CDR1 reads KGHSH; CDR2 reads LQKENI. CDR3 sequence (DNA): TGTGCCAGCTCACCGGCGCGGCACAATGAGCAGTTCTTC. Protein product: CASSPARHNEQFF.

Remarks on this clone: Distinct nucleotide sequences in the sample also encode this CDR3. The V and J genes are TRBV19 and TRBJ1-5; possible D gene TRBD1, 6 bases. CDR3 length: 14 residues. V lost 4 bases, J lost 4 bases, and 11 bases lay in between. Germline V gives CDR1 LNHDA, CDR2 SQIVND (reference sequence). As DNA, the CDR3 is TGTGCCAGTAGTACTTCCAGGGGAAATCAGCCCCAGCATTTT. Translation gives CASSTSRGNQPQHF.

This clone was detected only once. The chain is built from TRBV5-1 and TRBJ1-3; unclear D gene. V lost 1 base to trimming and J lost 1 base, with 9 bases between them. Germline V CDR1 and CDR2: SGHRS, YFSETQ. The CDR3 is 15 residues long. This chain's CDR3 is CASSLSRVSGNTIYF. In DNA, the CDR3 is TGCGCCAGCAGCTTGAGCCGGGTATCTGGAAACACCATATATTTT.

The gene calls are TRBV27 and TRBJ2-7; 8 nucleotides match TRBD2. The V gene's germline CDR1 is MNHEY and CDR2 SMNVEV (reference sequence). Unmatched junction bases numbered 12, after V lost 5 bases and J lost 3 bases. This CDR3 region has 16 residues. CDR3 loop: CASSPQGLEPHYEQYF. The CDR3 bases are TGTGCCAGCAGTCCCCAGGGACTAGAACCCCACTACGAGCAGTACTTC.

The chain uses TRBV2 and TRBJ1-2, with TRBD1 matching over 7 bases. V lost 11 bases to trimming and J lost 4 bases; unmatched junction nucleotides: 13. The germline CDR1 and CDR2 sequences are SNHLY and FYNNEI. The CDR3 sequence is 14 residues long. CDR3 coding DNA: TGTGCCTGGGTCCGGGACAGTAAAGGCTATGGCTACACCTTC. Protein product: CAWVRDSKGYGYTF.

This clone was picked up a small number of times. At one end, the junction sequence differs from germline, possibly due to a read error. The chain joins TRBV7-7 to TRBJ1-5; D remains unclear. The CDR3 is made up of 13 amino acids. Germline-derived CDR1 and CDR2 are SSHAT and FNYEAQ (reference sequence). The CDR3 nucleotides read TGTGCTAGCAGCCGAGAATTCGGGCAGCCCCAGCATTTT. Translation: CASSREFGQPQHF.

V gene TRBV6-4 combines with J gene TRBJ1-2; TRBD1 is a possible D gene (5 bases). The V end lost 0 bases, the J end lost 4 bases, and 12 bases lay between the germline ends. The CDR3 spans 15 residues. Germline-derived CDR1 and CDR2 are MRHNA and SNTAGT. CDR3 in DNA: TGTGCCAGCAGTGACTCGGTTTGGGGACTCTATGGCTACACCTTC. Protein: CASSDSVWGLYGYTF.

The genes are TRBV29-1 and TRBJ2-5; 10 bases map to TRBD2. Germline V gives CDR1 SQVTM, CDR2 ANQGSEA. V trimming: 5 bases; J trimming: 5 bases; junction bases outside the gene matches: 11. CDR3 size: 15 residues. CDR3 region: CSVRTSGAPRETQYF. In DNA form, the CDR3 reads TGCAGCGTTCGAACTAGCGGGGCCCCCAGGGAGACCCAGTACTTC.

The gene calls are TRBV5-4 and TRBJ2-7; 8 nucleotides agree with TRBD2. V lost 2 bases and J lost 3; bases outside the gene matches: 1. Germline CDR1 SGHNT, CDR2 YYREEE (reference sequence). The CDR3 sequence is 13 residues long. The chain's CDR3 is CASSLAGVYEQYF. The CDR3 nucleotides are TGTGCCAGCAGCTTAGCGGGGGTCTACGAGCAGTACTTC.

The rearrangement uses TRBV27 and TRBJ2-1; 13 nucleotides line up with TRBD2. Germline CDR1 reads MNHEY; CDR2 reads SMNVEV (reference sequence). V lost 4 bases to trimming and J lost 7 bases; unmatched junction nucleotides: 4. The CDR3 consists of 15 residues. The CDR3 loop reads CASSSLAGGPNEQFF. Here the CDR3 DNA reads TGTGCCAGCAGTTCACTAGCGGGAGGGCCAAATGAGCAGTTCTTC.

This chain uses TRBV7-2 with TRBJ2-3; weak D call: TRBD1 (5 bases). The CDR3 sequence is 15 residues long. Germline loops: CDR1 SGHTA, CDR2 FQGNSA. Trimming stripped 5 bases from V and 10 bases from J, with 22 bases between. The CDR3 coding sequence is TGTGCCAGCAGCCCTGGACCTGCACGGTCCAGGGCGCAGTATTTT. Amino acids: CASSPGPARSRAQYF.

The V gene is TRBV5-1, the J gene TRBJ2-1; TRBD2 matches 8 bases. The V gene end was trimmed by 4 bases and the J gene end by 2 bases; junction bases not matched to a gene: 2. Germline V gene sequence: CDR1 SGHRS, CDR2 YFSETQ. CDR3 size: 14 residues. The DNA of the CDR3 is TGCGCCAGCAGCCCGGGACTAGCCTACAATGAGCAGTTCTTC. Protein sequence: CASSPGLAYNEQFF. Full variable domain (remainder filled in from reference TRBV5-1 and TRBJ2-1): KAGVTQTPRYLIKTRGQQVTLSCSPISGHRSVSWYQQTPGQGLQFLFEYFSETQRNKGNFPGRFSGRQFSNSRSEMNVSTLELGDSALYLCASSPGLAYNEQFFGPGTRLTVL.

This chain links TRBV15 with TRBJ1-2, with 9 nucleotides matching TRBD1. Germline CDR1 and CDR2: LNHNV and YYDKDF (reference sequence). The CDR3 has 15 residues. Losses at the gene ends were 4 bases for V and 4 bases for J; bases not matched to a gene: 7. CDR3: CATSTTGTGFYGYTF. The DNA of the CDR3 is TGTGCCACCAGCACAACCGGGACAGGGTTCTATGGCTACACCTTC. The complete variable domain, with remaining parts taken from reference TRBV15 and TRBJ1-2, reads DAMVIQNPRYQVTQFGKPVTLSCSQTLNHNVMYWYQQKSSQAPKLLFHYYDKDFNNEADTPDNFQSRRPNTSFCFLDIRSPGLGDTAMYLCATSTTGTGFYGYTFGSGTRLTVV.

This clone has only a few counts. This chain connects TRBV19 to TRBJ2-1; 8 nucleotides agree with TRBD1. From germline, CDR1 is LNHDA and CDR2 SQIVND (reference sequence). There are 13 residues in the CDR3. V trimming: 4 bases; J trimming: 7 bases; junction bases outside the gene matches: 3. CDR3 region: CASSTDRENEQFF. CDR3 nucleotides: TGTGCCAGTAGTACGGACAGGGAAAATGAGCAGTTCTTC.

J is TRBJ2-7 and V is TRBV6-6; 8 bases map to TRBD1. J lost 0 bases, V lost 4 bases, and 2 bases had no gene match. Germline lookup yields CDR1 MNHNY and CDR2 SVGAGI (reference sequence). This CDR3 spans 14 amino acids. CDR3 residues: CASSFTGGSYEQYF. The CDR3 region has the DNA TGTGCCAGCAGTTTTACAGGGGGCTCCTACGAGCAGTACTTC.

This clone was picked up one time. This sequence joins TRBV5-1 and TRBJ1-4; 7 nucleotides agree with TRBD1. From germline, CDR1 is SGHRS and CDR2 YFSETQ. This CDR3 comprises 14 residues. Trimming cost V 4 bases and J 7 bases; bases outside gene matches: 7. The CDR3 region is CASSPGTDLEKLFF. The CDR3, as DNA: TGCGCCAGCAGCCCAGGGACAGACCTTGAAAAACTGTTTTTT.

CDR3: CASSNEGGARSSYEQYF. In DNA form, the CDR3 reads TGTGCCAGCAGCAATGAAGGAGGGGCAAGGAGCTCCTACGAGCAGTACTTC. The V and J genes are TRBV21-1 and TRBJ2-7; the tabulated D call, TRBD2, remains unverified against the DNA. TRBV21-1 is reported as a pseudogene. The CDR3 contains 17 residues.

CDR3 protein: CASSLTVAGGGNEQFF. CDR3 coding DNA: TGCGCCAGCAGCTTGACCGTAGCGGGAGGTGGCAATGAGCAGTTCTTC. The V call is TRBV5-1, the J call TRBJ2-1; TRBD2 matches 10 bases. The CDR3 is made up of 16 amino acids. V lost 1 base to trimming and J lost 6 bases; unmatched junction nucleotides: 7. Germline V CDR1 and CDR2: SGHRS, YFSETQ.

The CDR3 nucleotides read TGTGCCAGTAGTCTCCGGGATTTGACGGGCAATGAGCAGTTCTTC. Amino acid sequence: CASSLRDLTGNEQFF. The chain links TRBV19 to TRBJ2-1; D may be TRBD2 (5 bases). CDR1 is LNHDA and CDR2 is SQIVND in the germline V gene (reference sequence). This CDR3 has 15 amino acids. Trimming stripped 5 bases from V and 6 bases from J, with 17 bases between.

This rearrangement joins TRBV14 to TRBJ1-2; TRBD1 might be the D (5 bases). The germline V gene encodes CDR1 SGHDN and CDR2 FVKESK. V gave up 1 base and J gave up 3 bases, with 6 bases separating them. The CDR3 covers 13 residues. The CDR3 coding sequence is TGTGCCAGCAGCCAAGTCAGGGACTATGGCTACACCTTC. Translating gives CASSQVRDYGYTF.

The V and J genes are TRBV6-2 or TRBV6-3 and TRBJ2-7, with a tentative D call TRBD1 (9 bases). From germline, CDR1 is MNHEY and CDR2 SVGEGT. Trimming cost V 6 bases and J 3 bases, with 36 bases left between them. The CDR3 loop spans 21 amino acids. CDR3 loop: CASSSHLPRDREPGGFYEQYF. CDR3 bases: TGTGCCAGCAGCTCACACCTTCCCCGGGACAGGGAGCCGGGAGGGTTCTACGAGCAGTACTTC.

This rearrangement joins TRBV5-6 to TRBJ2-1, with D tentatively TRBD2 (5 bases). Germline loops: CDR1 SGHDT, CDR2 YYEEEE. V was cut by 4 bases and J by 4 bases, with 18 bases left in between. The CDR3 is 16 amino acids. The CDR3: CASSRGYSSPYNEQFF. Written as DNA, the CDR3 is TGTGCCAGCAGCCGGGGTTACTCTTCACCGTACAATGAGCAGTTCTTC.

This clone is a singleton in its sample. The chain joins TRBV6-5 to TRBJ2-1; 11 positions match TRBD2. Germline lookup yields CDR1 MNHEY and CDR2 SVGAGI. J was trimmed by 7 bases and V by 6 bases; bases with no gene match: 5. This CDR3 has 14 residues. The CDR3 coding sequence is TGTGCCAGCAGCCAACTAGCGGGAGTGAATGAGCAGTTCTTC. It yields the protein CASSQLAGVNEQFF.

Concerning this clone: The same CDR3 can be traced to other DNA sequences in this sample. V and J are TRBV9 and TRBJ1-1; no reliable D call. Trimming removed 0 bases at V and 0 bases at J, with 3 bases between. This CDR3 has 13 amino acids. Germline assignment: CDR1 SGDLS and CDR2 YYNGEE. Here the CDR3 reads CASSVAVNTEAFF. As DNA, the CDR3 is TGTGCCAGCAGCGTAGCGGTGAACACTGAAGCTTTCTTT. Drawing the rest from reference TRBV9 and TRBJ1-1, the complete variable domain is DSGVTQTPKHLITATGQRVTLRCSPRSGDLSVYWYQQSLDQGLQFLIQYYNGEERAKGNILERFSAQQFPDLHSELNLSSLELGDSALYFCASSVAVNTEAFFGQGTRLTVV.

The rearrangement uses TRBV11-2 and TRBJ2-2; 11 bases line up with TRBD2. The germline V gene has CDR1 SGHAT and CDR2 FQNNGV. J gave up 5 bases and V 5 bases, and 7 bases lay outside the gene matches. This CDR3 has 16 residues. The CDR3 is CASSRIAGGITGELFF. CDR3 bases: TGTGCCAGCAGCCGAATAGCGGGAGGGATAACCGGGGAGCTGTTTTTT. Drawing the rest from reference TRBV11-2 and TRBJ2-2, the complete variable domain is EAGVAQSPRYKIIEKRQSVAFWCNPISGHATLYWYQQILGQGPKLLIQFQNNGVVDDSQLPKDRFSAERLKGVDSTLKIQPAKLEDSAVYLCASSRIAGGITGELFFGEGSRLTVL.

The chain links TRBV18 to TRBJ2-2; 7 bases agree with TRBD2. This CDR3 contains 16 residues. With V trimmed by 2 bases and J by 1 base, 4 bases remained unmatched. Germline V lookup: CDR1 KGHSH, CDR2 LQKENI. The CDR3 nucleotides read TGTGCCAGCTCACCAACCGGCGGGGGGAACACCGGGGAGCTGTTTTTT. It codes for CASSPTGGGNTGELFF.